The 26 T cell receptor beta chains below come from one sample, sequenced in a study of graft-versus-host responses after intestinal transplantation. Clones were sequenced by immunoSEQ multiplex PCR, and TCRdb holds only the in-frame ones, with some missing. The sample includes 2,000 to 2,500 clones, 25% to 30% of them seen just once. Plated together were some 200,000 CFSE-labeled responder cells and some 200,000 irradiated, violet-dye-labeled stimulator cells. Sample: alloreactive CD8+ T cells from a mixed lymphocyte reaction culture, taken before transplantation. Subset: CFSE-low proliferating T cells sorted from approximately six-day pre-transplant mixed lymphocyte reaction (GvH or HvG direction). The receptors shown here come from a human patient who was an organ donor for intestinal transplantation.

This clone has more than one count but fewer than ten. The chain links TRBV7-7 to TRBJ2-7; D call uncertain. The V gene lost 1 base and the J gene lost 2 bases, with 12 bases spanning the gap. CDR1 is SSHAT and CDR2 is FNYEAQ in the germline V gene (reference sequence). This CDR3 contains 15 residues. The CDR3 reads CASSLGAGRAYEQYF. DNA of the CDR3: TGTGCCAGCAGCTTAGGGGCAGGTCGAGCCTACGAGCAGTACTTC.

In its sample, this clone is large. The chain carries TRBV7-9 and TRBJ1-5; D gene unclear. V lost 5 bases and J lost 7, with 9 bases in between. The CDR3 is 12 residues long. Germline lookup yields CDR1 SEHNR and CDR2 FQNEAQ (reference sequence). DNA of the CDR3: TGTGCCAGCAGCAACTGGGAGCAGCCCCAGCATTTT. Translated: CASSNWEQPQHF.

The chain combines TRBV4-2 with TRBJ2-1; TRBD2 matches at 8 bases. Germline V gene data show CDR1 as LGHNA and CDR2 as YNFKEQ. This CDR3 has 16 residues. The V and J ends lost 4 bases and 3 bases, in that order; junction bases with no gene match: 8. The CDR3 here is CASSRGLAGGYNEQFF. CDR3 in DNA: TGTGCCAGCAGCCGAGGTCTCGCGGGGGGCTACAATGAGCAGTTCTTC.

This clone is classed as medium-sized. The genes are TRBV19 and TRBJ1-6, with a tentative D call TRBD1 (5 bases). V lost 7 bases and J 3 bases, leaving 13 bases between the germline ends. The germline gives CDR1 LNHDA, CDR2 SQIVND (reference sequence). This CDR3 comprises 15 residues. Here the CDR3 DNA reads TGTGCCAGTACCCCCACAGGTTACTATAATTCACCCCTCCACTTT. Amino acid sequence: CASTPTGYYNSPLHF.

The chain carries TRBV14 and TRBJ1-6; no firm D call. The CDR3 loop spans 15 amino acids. Trimming pared 3 bases from V and 7 bases from J, leaving 13 bases between. Germline loops: CDR1 SGHDN, CDR2 FVKESK. CDR3 protein: CASSHTRYLNSPLHF. The CDR3 DNA follows: TGTGCCAGCAGCCACACACGTTACCTGAATTCACCCCTCCACTTT.

This clone was seen only a few times. This chain links TRBV7-8 with TRBJ2-4, with TRBD2 matching over 8 bases. The trim removed 2 bases at V and 0 bases at J, leaving 12 bases unmatched. CDR3 length: 19 amino acids. Per the germline V gene, CDR1 is SGHVS and CDR2 is FQNEAQ. CDR3: CASSLPRTSTTLAKNIQYF. The CDR3 bases are TGTGCCAGCAGCTTACCCAGGACTAGCACGACGCTAGCCAAAAACATTCAGTACTTC.

This clone is categorized as large. V and J are TRBV2 and TRBJ1-2, with D possibly TRBD1 on 6 matching bases. Deletions cut 7 bases from V and 4 bases from J, with 16 bases between. Germline lookup yields CDR1 SNHLY and CDR2 FYNNEI. The CDR3 is 14 amino acids. CDR3 DNA sequence: TGTGCCAGCACTGAGGCAGGGGAGCTCTATGGCTACACCTTC. Residues: CASTEAGELYGYTF.

This clone was seen a few times. The chain joins TRBV9 to TRBJ2-7; TRBD2 aligns across 12 bases. Germline assignment: CDR1 SGDLS and CDR2 YYNGEE. The CDR3 totals 15 residues. V lost 0 bases, J lost 2 bases, and 0 bases stayed unmatched. Written as DNA, the CDR3 is TGTGCCAGCAGCGTAGGGACTAGCGGGGCCTACGAGCAGTACTTC. Translating it yields CASSVGTSGAYEQYF.

This clone has a handful of counts. The chain carries TRBV27 and TRBJ1-2, with D possibly TRBD1 on 6 matching bases. Per germline, CDR1 MNHEY and CDR2 SMNVEV (reference sequence). Trimming removed 4 bases from V and 0 bases from J, with 6 bases in between. The CDR3 runs 13 residues. The CDR3 DNA reads TGTGCCAGCAGTTCAGGGGCTAACTATGGCTACACCTTC. This sequence encodes CASSSGANYGYTF.

The chain couples TRBV19 to TRBJ2-3; tentative D call: TRBD2 (5 bases). V gave up 1 base and J gave up 2 bases, with 10 bases separating them. The CDR3 extends over 15 amino acids. Germline CDR1 and CDR2: LNHDA and SQIVND (reference sequence). CDR3 region: CASSIGTSYTDTQYF. CDR3 sequence (DNA): TGTGCCAGTAGTATAGGGACTTCCTACACAGATACGCAGTATTTT.

V is TRBV18 and J is TRBJ1-1; 9 bases are shared with TRBD1. CDR1 and CDR2 (germline): KGHSH, LQKENI. This CDR3 has 20 amino acids. The V and J ends lost 2 bases and 7 bases, in that order; junction bases with no gene match: 23. CDR3 bases: TGTGCCAGCTCACCAAAGCCGGTCGGTAGTAGCGGGACAGGGAGTTTTGAAGCTTTCTTT. This sequence encodes CASSPKPVGSSGTGSFEAFF.

The rearrangement uses TRBV4-3 and TRBJ2-7, with 8 bases fitting TRBD2. The CDR3 totals 13 residues. CDR1 is LGHNA and CDR2 is YSLEER in the germline V gene. With V trimmed by 4 bases and J by 9 bases, 8 bases remained unmatched. CDR3 sequence reads: CASSLGPRGGQYF. Written as DNA, the CDR3 is TGCGCCAGCAGCCTCGGGCCTCGGGGGGGGCAGTACTTC.

This chain connects TRBV28 to TRBJ1-6; TRBD1 might be the D (6 bases). CDR1 is MDHEN and CDR2 is SYDVKM in the germline V gene. V was cut by 2 bases and J by 1 base, with 9 bases left in between. The CDR3 extends over 16 amino acids. The CDR3 coding sequence is TGTGCCAGCAGTTTACAGGGGTGGTCCTATAATTCACCCCTCCACTTT. It yields the protein CASSLQGWSYNSPLHF.

In its sample, this clone was seen once. This chain connects TRBV4-3 to TRBJ2-7; tentative D call: TRBD2 (5 bases). V lost 0 bases, J lost 3 bases, and 12 bases lay in between. The CDR3 contains 15 residues. The germline gives CDR1 LGHNA, CDR2 YSLEER. CDR3 in amino acids: CASSQDPGMYYEQYF. CDR3 bases: TGCGCCAGCAGCCAAGATCCCGGGATGTACTACGAGCAGTACTTC.

This clone is a singleton in its sample. The chain links TRBV27 to TRBJ1-6; no clear D gene. Germline V gene lookup returns CDR1 MNHEY and CDR2 SMNVEV (reference sequence). V lost 3 bases, J lost 7 bases, and 7 bases lay in between. The length of the CDR3 is 13 residues. The CDR3 loop reads CASSFQANSPLHF. The CDR3, as DNA: TGTGCCAGCAGTTTTCAGGCAAATTCACCCCTCCACTTT.

The V gene is TRBV12-2, the J gene TRBJ2-1; the table's D call TRBD2 went unverified against the DNA. TRBV12-2 is termed a pseudogene. CDR3 length equals 17 residues. This CDR3 is CASRLNTGGPPREEQFF. The CDR3 nucleotides read TGTGCAAGTCGCTTGAACACGGGGGGTCCTCCCCGAGAGGAGCAGTTCTTC.

This clone has only a few counts. The rearrangement uses TRBV2 and TRBJ1-1; 11 bases are a match to TRBD1. V dropped 3 bases and J dropped 1; count of bases not matched to a gene: 4. This CDR3 is built from 16 residues. CDR1 and CDR2 (germline): SNHLY, FYNNEI. The chain's CDR3 is CASSEGGTGGNTEAFF. The CDR3 nucleotides read TGTGCCAGCAGTGAGGGAGGGACAGGGGGGAACACTGAAGCTTTCTTT.

This clone has just a few counts. The CDR3, as DNA: TGTGCCAGTAGTATAGCTAGCTCCTACAATGAGCAGTTCTTC. Translated, it gives CASSIASSYNEQFF. The chain uses TRBV19 and TRBJ2-1; D is undetermined. Germline CDR1 is LNHDA and CDR2 is SQIVND (reference sequence). V lost 1 base and J 0 bases, leaving 4 bases between the germline ends. The CDR3 contains 14 residues.

The chain's CDR3 is CASSLGLGTDTQYF. The CDR3 DNA sequence: TGTGCCAGCAGCTTAGGGCTAGGCACAGATACGCAGTATTTT. The chain recombines TRBV7-2 with TRBJ2-3; D is unresolved. The CDR3 spans 14 residues. Trimming stripped 1 base from V and 1 base from J, with 6 bases between. Germline CDR1 SGHTA, CDR2 FQGNSA. The full variable domain, rest sourced from reference TRBV7-2 and TRBJ2-3, is GAGVSQSPSNKVTEKGKDVELRCDPISGHTALYWYRQSLGQGLEFLIYFQGNSAPDKSGLPSDRFSAERTGGSVSTLTIQRTQQEDSAVYLCASSLGLGTDTQYFGPGTRLTVL.

The chain links TRBV6-5 to TRBJ2-2; D unresolved. CDR3 length: 14 amino acids. The germline CDR1 and CDR2 sequences are MNHEY and SVGAGI. Trimming took 4 bases from V and 1 from J, leaving 7 bases between them. CDR3 in DNA: TGTGCCAGCAGTTCAGTCAGGAACACCGGGGAGCTGTTTTTT. Its translation is CASSSVRNTGELFF.

This clone is medium-sized (0.01 to 0.1%) within its sample. This chain joins TRBV19 and TRBJ1-4; TRBD1 agrees at 9 bases. The germline CDR1 and CDR2 sequences are LNHDA and SQIVND (reference sequence). Trimming at V came to 11 bases and at J to 7 bases, leaving 20 bases not matched to a gene. The CDR3 runs to 17 residues. Here the CDR3 DNA reads TGTGCCTCGCTGCCCGTCCCGGGACAGGGTCGGGCTGAAAAACTGTTTTTT. Translation: CASLPVPGQGRAEKLFF.

The chain carries TRBV11-2 and TRBJ2-7; D is uncertain. The length of the CDR3 is 12 residues. V dropped 1 base and J dropped 4 bases, with 5 bases sitting between them. Germline CDR1 reads SGHAT; CDR2 reads FQNNGV. CDR3 bases: TGTGCCAGCAGCTTAGTCGGGTACGAGCAGTACTTC. Its protein is CASSLVGYEQYF.

The gene calls are TRBV2 and TRBJ1-2; D is uncertain. V lost 10 bases to trimming and J lost 4 bases, with 10 bases between them. Germline CDR1 and CDR2: SNHLY and FYNNEI. The CDR3 covers 11 residues. The CDR3 sequence is CAINSLYGYTF. The CDR3 DNA is TGTGCCATCAACAGCCTCTATGGCTACACCTTC.

The sample holds a few counts of this clone. This chain uses TRBV4-1 with TRBJ2-3; 10 nucleotides match TRBD2. Germline V CDR1 and CDR2: MGHRA, YSYEKL. This CDR3 contains 17 residues. V trimming: 5 bases; J trimming: 8 bases; junction bases outside the gene matches: 16. DNA of the CDR3: TGCGCCAGCAGCTCAAGATGGCTAGCGGGGGAGCAGGGTACGCAGTATTTT. It translates to CASSSRWLAGEQGTQYF.

This clone counts as large. The chain carries TRBV5-6 and TRBJ1-1; D not resolved. Trimming cost V 4 bases and J 1 base, with 8 bases left between them. The CDR3 has 13 residues. Germline V gives CDR1 SGHDT, CDR2 YYEEEE. CDR3 DNA: TGTGCCAGCAGCGTCACGGGGAACACTGAAGCTTTCTTT. Protein: CASSVTGNTEAFF.

This clone rates as large. CDR3 in amino acids: CASSRIQGAQTEAFF. The CDR3 nucleotides read TGCGCCAGCAGCCGAATACAGGGGGCGCAAACTGAAGCTTTCTTT. The chain uses TRBV4-1 and TRBJ1-1, with TRBD1 matching over 9 bases. The CDR3 loop spans 15 amino acids. The junction had 8 bases not matched to a gene; V was cut back by 4 bases and J by 5 bases. In germline, CDR1 is MGHRA, CDR2 YSYEKL.